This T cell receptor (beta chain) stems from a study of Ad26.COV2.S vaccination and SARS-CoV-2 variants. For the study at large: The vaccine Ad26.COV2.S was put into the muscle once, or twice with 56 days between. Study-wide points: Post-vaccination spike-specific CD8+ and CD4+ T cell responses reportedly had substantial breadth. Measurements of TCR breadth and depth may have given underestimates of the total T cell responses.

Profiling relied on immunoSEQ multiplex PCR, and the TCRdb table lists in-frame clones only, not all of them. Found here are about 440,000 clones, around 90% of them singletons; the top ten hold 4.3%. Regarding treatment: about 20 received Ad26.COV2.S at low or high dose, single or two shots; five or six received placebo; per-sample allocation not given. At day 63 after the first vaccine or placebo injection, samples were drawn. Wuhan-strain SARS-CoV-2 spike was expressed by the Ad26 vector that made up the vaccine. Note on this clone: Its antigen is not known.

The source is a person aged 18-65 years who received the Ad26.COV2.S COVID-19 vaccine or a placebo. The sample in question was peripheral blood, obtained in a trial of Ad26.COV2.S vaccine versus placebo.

CDR3 bases: TGTGCCAGCAGCTTAAATTTAGGTGGGAGTGGGGGAGTAAGGGATACGCAGTATTTT. Its protein is CASSLNLGGSGGVRDTQYF. The chain links TRBV7-8 to TRBJ2-3, with D perhaps given as TRBD1 or TRBD2 (5 bases each). Germline CDR1 is SGHVS and CDR2 is FQNEAQ. This CDR3 has 19 amino acids. The V gene lost 2 bases and the J gene lost 6 bases, with 27 bases spanning the gap.